This passage covers 22 T cell receptor beta chains from one sample sequenced in a study of regulatory T cells in long-lasting Graves disease. Time point specified: persistent/refractory GD, antithyroid drugs over 5 years with positive TRAb. PBMC-derived RNA was used for the TCR library. The authors built TCR beta libraries using iRepertoire HTBI primers and Arm-PCR of CDR3 regions. TCRdb re-derived calls from the multiplex PCR reads in MiXCR, one entry per CDR3 protein. Among roughly 500,000 distinct CDR3 sequences listed, 20% to 25% were seen once. Specimen: peripheral blood mononuclear cells (PBMCs), collected when the disease was refractory, from a patient treated with antithyroid drugs. These TCRs come from a female donor with Graves disease.

There are many counts of this clonotype. The V gene is TRBV12-3 or TRBV12-4, the J gene TRBJ2-5, with TRBD1 matching 9 bases. V shed 6 bases, J shed 5 bases, and the junction held 7 bases outside the gene matches. The CDR3 runs to 14 residues. The CDR3 is CASSSTGGGETQYF. DNA of the CDR3: TGTGCCAGCAGCTCGACAGGGGGTGGGGAGACCCAGTACTTC.

This clonotype came up a few times. The chain couples TRBV19 to TRBJ2-5, with 9 bases that match TRBD1. CDR1 is LNHDA, CDR2 SQIVND, per germline (reference sequence). J lost 0 bases, V lost 7 bases, and 6 bases had no gene match. The CDR3 loop spans 15 amino acids. This CDR3 is CASKIRTGDQETQYF. CDR3 DNA sequence: TGTGCCAGTAAAATTAGGACAGGGGACCAAGAGACCCAGTACTTC.

This clonotype was seen more than once but under ten times. This chain links TRBV19 with TRBJ1-5; TRBD1 is a possible D gene (5 bases). Between the trimmed V and J ends, which lost 3 bases and 0 bases, there was a span of 12 bases. The CDR3 covers 16 residues. Germline V lookup: CDR1 LNHDA, CDR2 SQIVND (reference sequence). The DNA of the CDR3 is TGTGCCAGTAGTATCCCCGGGACCCATAGCAATCAGCCCCAGCATTTT. This sequence encodes CASSIPGTHSNQPQHF.

Only a few counts were recorded for this clonotype. The rearrangement uses TRBV20-1 and TRBJ2-5, with TRBD2 identical over 10 bases. Trimming at V came to 6 bases and at J to 3 bases, leaving 10 bases not matched to a gene. This CDR3 contains 15 residues. Germline lookup yields CDR1 DFQATT and CDR2 SNEGSKA (reference sequence). This CDR3 reads CSATGSGGTEETQYF. The CDR3 DNA is TGCAGTGCAACGGGTAGCGGGGGGACAGAAGAGACCCAGTACTTC.

There are many counts of this clonotype. The V and J genes are TRBV11-3 and TRBJ1-1, with 7 bases fitting TRBD1. V gave up 5 bases and J gave up 6 bases; unmatched junction bases: 12. CDR3 length: 15 residues. CDR1 is SGHNT, CDR2 YENEEA, per germline. CDR3 loop: CASSPEDRRGAEAFF. The CDR3 bases are TGTGCCAGCAGCCCTGAGGACAGGCGGGGCGCTGAAGCTTTCTTT.

This chain links TRBV11-3 with TRBJ2-7; D is possibly TRBD1 or TRBD2 (5 bases each). The germline V gene encodes CDR1 SGHNT and CDR2 YENEEA. The CDR3 covers 16 residues. V shed 5 bases and J shed 0 bases, with 17 bases lying between them. The CDR3 sequence is CASSQDMGVGSYEQYF. CDR3 sequence (DNA): TGTGCCAGCAGCCAAGATATGGGGGTGGGCTCCTACGAGCAGTACTTC.

This clonotype was counted many times. The DNA of the CDR3 is TGTGCCAGCAGTCTGAGCGGGAGGGCTCTCTACGAGCAGTACTTC. Protein: CASSLSGRALYEQYF. This rearrangement joins TRBV12-3 or TRBV12-4 to TRBJ2-7; TRBD2 agrees at 10 bases. This CDR3 has 15 amino acids. The trim removed 5 bases at V and 3 bases at J, leaving 7 bases unmatched.

This clonotype was seen at least ten times. The V and J genes are TRBV7-9 and TRBJ2-7, with TRBD2 identical over 7 bases. CDR3 length: 15 residues. The germline V gene has CDR1 SEHNR and CDR2 FQNEAQ (reference sequence). V was clipped by 2 bases and J by 0 bases; unmatched bases: 4. In DNA, the CDR3 is TGTGCCAGCAGCTTACTAGCGGCCAGCTCCTACGAGCAGTACTTC. Encoded protein: CASSLLAASSYEQYF.

As regards this clonotype: Just one base apart from a much larger clone, this may be a read error. The gene calls are TRBV2 and TRBJ2-5; D assignment may be TRBD1 or TRBD2 (5 bases each). The length of the CDR3 is 14 residues. Trimming cost V 6 bases and J 4 bases, with 15 bases left between them. The germline CDR1 and CDR2 sequences are SNHLY and FYNNEI. CDR3 DNA sequence: TGTGCCAGCAGAGACCCGGGACCTGGAGAGACCCAGTACTTC. Its protein product is CASRDPGPGETQYF.

This chain links TRBV9 with TRBJ1-2; no clear D gene. Trimming stripped 0 bases from V and 8 bases from J, with 11 bases between. This CDR3 comprises 13 residues. Germline lookup yields CDR1 SGDLS and CDR2 YYNGEE. CDR3 bases: TGTGCCAGCAGCGTAGGGCCTTTTGGAGGCTACACCTTC. It encodes CASSVGPFGGYTF.

The V and J genes are TRBV5-1 and TRBJ1-6; 9 bases line up with TRBD1. The CDR3 contains 17 residues. Unmatched junction bases numbered 12, after V lost 4 bases and J lost 7 bases. Germline V gives CDR1 SGHRS, CDR2 YFSETQ. This CDR3 is CASSQHPGTGPNSPLHF. In DNA form, the CDR3 reads TGCGCCAGCAGCCAACATCCCGGGACAGGGCCGAATTCACCCCTCCACTTT.

This clonotype was counted a few times. This chain joins TRBV7-9 and TRBJ2-7, with D hard to call. The CDR3 loop spans 15 amino acids. Trimming pared 3 bases from V and 0 bases from J, leaving 12 bases between. The germline V gene encodes CDR1 SEHNR and CDR2 FQNEAQ (reference sequence). The CDR3: CASSFPSGHSYEQYF. CDR3 sequence (DNA): TGTGCCAGCAGCTTCCCTTCCGGTCACTCCTACGAGCAGTACTTC.

This clonotype has a handful of counts. The chain uses TRBV20-1 and TRBJ1-4, with D tentatively TRBD1 (5 bases). Germline CDR1 reads DFQATT; CDR2 reads SNEGSKA (reference sequence). V lost 0 bases to trimming and J lost 4 bases, with 15 bases between them. This CDR3 comprises 16 residues. The CDR3 is CSAREQRGLGNEKLFF. Written as DNA, the CDR3 is TGCAGTGCTAGAGAACAAAGGGGATTGGGTAATGAAAAACTGTTTTTT.

This clonotype was picked up many times. The J gene is TRBJ2-4, the V gene TRBV24-1; D is unclear. V shed 2 bases and J shed 0 bases, with 10 bases lying between them. The CDR3 runs 16 residues. Germline lookup yields CDR1 KGHDR and CDR2 SFDVKD. The CDR3 here is CATSDSSQLAKNIQYF. The CDR3, as DNA: TGTGCCACCAGTGATTCGTCCCAACTAGCCAAAAACATTCAGTACTTC.

This clonotype was seen only a few times. The V gene is TRBV28, the J gene TRBJ2-4; D is unresolved. V was pared by 3 bases and J by 12 bases, with 12 bases between. Germline-derived CDR1 and CDR2 are MDHEN and SYDVKM. This CDR3 has 12 amino acids. The CDR3 loop reads CASSFGFYDQYF. The CDR3 DNA is TGTGCCAGCAGTTTCGGATTCTATGATCAGTACTTC.

Ten or more counts support this clonotype. The chain has TRBV5-5 and TRBJ2-7; 8 nucleotides align to TRBD1. The CDR3 runs to 16 residues. After removal of 0 bases from V and 5 bases from J, the junction contained 10 bases not matched to a gene. CDR1 SGHKS and CDR2 YYEKEE come from the germline V gene (reference sequence). The CDR3 bases are TGTGCCAGCAGCTTGGCCTTTAGGACAGGGCCCCACGAGCAGTACTTC. It translates to CASSLAFRTGPHEQYF.

This chain connects TRBV6-5 to TRBJ1-5; D is unresolved. The germline CDR1 and CDR2 sequences are MNHEY and SVGAGI. The CDR3 covers 15 residues. V was clipped by 0 bases and J by 2 bases, with 8 bases between them. CDR3 DNA sequence: TGTGCCAGCAGTTACTCGTGGCAGGGCAATCAGCCCCAGCATTTT. The encoded protein is CASSYSWQGNQPQHF.

In its sample, this clonotype was seen many times. The chain links TRBV6-1 to TRBJ1-1; no clear D gene. V was clipped by 3 bases and J by 7 bases, with 3 bases between them. The CDR3 runs to 10 residues. The germline V gene has CDR1 MNHNS and CDR2 SASEGT. As DNA, the CDR3 is TGTGCCAGCAGTGACAGTGAAGCTTTCTTT. This translates into CASSDSEAFF.

This clonotype was seen more than once but under ten times. The rearrangement uses TRBV10-3 and TRBJ2-5; 14 nucleotides agree with TRBD2. Germline loops: CDR1 ENHRY, CDR2 SYGVKD. V was clipped by 3 bases and J by 1 base; unmatched bases: 7. The CDR3 covers 18 residues. CDR3 coding DNA: TGTGCCATCAGTGATGGGCGGACTAGCGGGAGGTTCCAAGAGACCCAGTACTTC. Translated: CAISDGRTSGRFQETQYF.

This sequence joins TRBV12-3 or TRBV12-4 and TRBJ2-4, with 13 nucleotides matching TRBD2. This CDR3 comprises 16 residues. After removal of 4 bases from V and 8 bases from J, the junction contained 8 bases not matched to a gene. CDR3 region: CASSSGLAGRSDIQYF. CDR3 sequence (DNA): TGTGCCAGCAGTTCGGGACTAGCGGGAAGGTCGGACATTCAGTACTTC.

This chain connects TRBV28 to TRBJ2-7; 7 nucleotides align to TRBD2. The V gene's germline CDR1 is MDHEN and CDR2 SYDVKM. Trimming took 3 bases from V and 0 from J; bases not matched to a gene: 14. The CDR3 is made up of 18 amino acids. CDR3 coding DNA: TGTGCCAGCAGTTTCCCTCCTCCCGGGACTACGAGCTCCTACGAGCAGTACTTC. Amino acid sequence: CASSFPPPGTTSSYEQYF.

This clonotype was seen a few times. The chain recombines TRBV6-2 or TRBV6-3 with TRBJ2-1; D gene ambiguous. This CDR3 has 14 residues. V gave up 6 bases and J gave up 3 bases, with 12 bases separating them. Germline V gene lookup returns CDR1 MNHEY and CDR2 SVGEGT. The CDR3 DNA sequence: TGTGCCAGCAGCCGCCACGTAGGCTACAATGAGCAGTTCTTC. It specifies CASSRHVGYNEQFF.